This paragraph covers one T cell receptor beta chain sequence. Repertoires were generated with immunoSEQ multiplex PCR, while TCRdb's copy carries only in-frame clones and drops some. The sample shows roughly 54,000 clones, 90% of them seen only once. The record originates from a study of blood T cell repertoires in COVID-19. Germline CDR1 reads MDHEN; CDR2 reads SYDVKM. V lost 10 bases to trimming and J lost 9 bases, with 14 bases between them. The CDR3 runs 11 residues. Sequenced input: peripheral blood. The TCR originated in a man aged 45 to 65 with acute or convalescent COVID-19. The chain uses TRBV28 and TRBJ2-3; D gene unclear. CDR3 DNA sequence: TGTGCCACCTCCGGGTATGGCACGCAGTATTTT. Protein sequence: CATSGYGTQYF. Together with reference TRBV28 and TRBJ2-3, the CDR3 gives the full variable domain: DVKVTQSSRYLVKRTGEKVFLECVQDMDHENMFWYRQDPGLGLRLIYFSYDVKMKEKGDIPEGYSVSREKKERFSLILESASTNQTSMYLCATSGYGTQYFGPGTRLTVL.